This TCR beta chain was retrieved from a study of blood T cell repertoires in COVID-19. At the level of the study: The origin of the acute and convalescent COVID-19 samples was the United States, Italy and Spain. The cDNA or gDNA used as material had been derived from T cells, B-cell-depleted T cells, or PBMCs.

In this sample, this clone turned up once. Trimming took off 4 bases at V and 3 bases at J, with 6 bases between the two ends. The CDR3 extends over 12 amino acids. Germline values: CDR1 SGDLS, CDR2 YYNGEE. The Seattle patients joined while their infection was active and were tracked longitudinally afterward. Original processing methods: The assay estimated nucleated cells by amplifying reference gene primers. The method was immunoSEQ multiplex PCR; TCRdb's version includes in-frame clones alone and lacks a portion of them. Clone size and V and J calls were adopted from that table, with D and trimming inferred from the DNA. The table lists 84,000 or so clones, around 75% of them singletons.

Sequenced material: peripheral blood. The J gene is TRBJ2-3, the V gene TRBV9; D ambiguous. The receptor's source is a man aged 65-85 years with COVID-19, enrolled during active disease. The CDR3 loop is CASSLNTDTQYF. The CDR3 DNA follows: TGTGCCAGCAGCCTTAATACAGATACGCAGTATTTT.